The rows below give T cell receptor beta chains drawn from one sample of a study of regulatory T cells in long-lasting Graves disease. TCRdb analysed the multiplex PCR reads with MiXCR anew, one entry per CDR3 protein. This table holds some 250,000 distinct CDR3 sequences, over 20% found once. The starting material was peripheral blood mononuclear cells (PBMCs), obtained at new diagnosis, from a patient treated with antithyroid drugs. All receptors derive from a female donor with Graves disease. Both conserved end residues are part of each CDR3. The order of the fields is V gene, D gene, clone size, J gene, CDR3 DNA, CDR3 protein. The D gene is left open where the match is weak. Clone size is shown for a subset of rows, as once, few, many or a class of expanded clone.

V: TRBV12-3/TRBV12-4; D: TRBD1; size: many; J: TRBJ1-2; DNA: TGTGCCAGCGCCTCGGGACAGGGACTGGGTGGCTACACCTTC; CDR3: CASASGQGLGGYTF
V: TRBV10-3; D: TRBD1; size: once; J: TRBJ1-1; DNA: TGTGCCATCAGTGAGCGACAGGGGGCTTTCACTGAAGCTTTCTTT; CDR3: CAISERQGAFTEAFF
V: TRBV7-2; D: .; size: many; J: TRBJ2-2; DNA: TGTGCCAGCAGCTCCCGACAGGACCTAACCGGGGAGCTGTTTTTT; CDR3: CASSSRQDLTGELFF
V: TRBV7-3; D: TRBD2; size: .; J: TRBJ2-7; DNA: TGTGCCAGCAGCGAAGCGGGGGCCTCCTACGAGCAGTACTTC; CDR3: CASSEAGASYEQYF
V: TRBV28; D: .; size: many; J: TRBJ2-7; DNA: TGTGCCAGCCAATCGGGGGACAGACACTACGAGCAGTACTTC; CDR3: CASQSGDRHYEQYF
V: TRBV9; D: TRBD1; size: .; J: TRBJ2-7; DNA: TGTGCCAGCTCCCTCTATCCCGCCGGGACAGGGGGGAACGAGCAGTACTTC; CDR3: CASSLYPAGTGGNEQYF
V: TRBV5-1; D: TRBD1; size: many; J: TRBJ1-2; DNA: TGCGCCAGCAGCTTGCAGGGGGATGGCTACACCTTC; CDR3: CASSLQGDGYTF
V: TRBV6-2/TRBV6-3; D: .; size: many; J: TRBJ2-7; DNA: TGTGCCAGCAGCGGGACCGGGCCTTACGAGCAGTACTTC; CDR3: CASSGTGPYEQYF
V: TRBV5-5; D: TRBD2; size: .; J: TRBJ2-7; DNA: TGTGCCAGCAGCTTGGTTCTAGCGGGGGTGTACGAGCAGTACTTC; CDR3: CASSLVLAGVYEQYF
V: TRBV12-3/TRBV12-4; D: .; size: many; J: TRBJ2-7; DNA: TGTGCCAGCAGAACAGGGCTCGAGCAGTACTTC; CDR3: CASRTGLEQYF
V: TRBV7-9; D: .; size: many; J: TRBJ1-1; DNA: TGTGCCAGCAGCTTAGACGAAGGAGGGGCTTTCTTT; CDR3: CASSLDEGGAFF
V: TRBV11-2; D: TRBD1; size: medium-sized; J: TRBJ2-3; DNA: TGTGCCAGCAGCCGCGGGACAGGGGGCTTTAGGGATACGCAGTATTTT; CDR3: CASSRGTGGFRDTQYF
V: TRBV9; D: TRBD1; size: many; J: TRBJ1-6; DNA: TGTGCCAGCAGCCCCCGAGGGCAGGGGGATTCACCCCTCCACTTT; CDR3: CASSPRGQGDSPLHF
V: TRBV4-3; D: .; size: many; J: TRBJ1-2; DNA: TGTGCCAGCAGCCAAGATGGTATGGGTAGTAGTGGCTACACCTTC; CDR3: CASSQDGMGSSGYTF
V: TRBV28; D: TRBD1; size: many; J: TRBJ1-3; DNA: TGTGCCAGCAGGCAGGGGGCAGAGAACACCATATATTTT; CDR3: CASRQGAENTIYF
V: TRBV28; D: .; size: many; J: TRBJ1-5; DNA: TGTGCCAGCACCCAGGGGAATCAGCCCCAGCATTTT; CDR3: CASTQGNQPQHF
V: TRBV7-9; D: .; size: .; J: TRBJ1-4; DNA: TGTGCCAGCAGCTTGGGGGTAGATGAAAAACTGTTTTTT; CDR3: CASSLGVDEKLFF
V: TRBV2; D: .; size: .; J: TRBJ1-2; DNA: TGTGCCAGCAGCCGACATGGGGGGGGCGTTTATGGCTACACCTTC; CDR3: CASSRHGGGVYGYTF
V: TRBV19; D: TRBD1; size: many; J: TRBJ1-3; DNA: TGTGCCAGTAGTACAAGACGCCACGGACAGGGCTCTGGAAACACCATATATTTT; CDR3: CASSTRRHGQGSGNTIYF
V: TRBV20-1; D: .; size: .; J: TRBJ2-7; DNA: TGCAGTGCTACAGGCACCCGACAGGACTACGAGCAGTACTTC; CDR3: CSATGTRQDYEQYF
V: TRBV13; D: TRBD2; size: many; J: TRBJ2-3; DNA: TGTGCCAGCAGCTTACGCCTAGCGGGGTCCACAGATACGCAGTATTTT; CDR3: CASSLRLAGSTDTQYF
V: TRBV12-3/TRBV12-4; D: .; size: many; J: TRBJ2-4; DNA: TGTGCCAGCAGCCGCGGAGTAGCCAAAAACATTCAGTACTTC; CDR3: CASSRGVAKNIQYF
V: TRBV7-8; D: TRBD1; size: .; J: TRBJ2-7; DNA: TGTGCCAGCAGCGCGCCTCGGGACAGTCGGCGCGAGCAGTACTTC; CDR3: CASSAPRDSRREQYF
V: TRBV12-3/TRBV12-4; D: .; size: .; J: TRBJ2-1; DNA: TGTGCCAGCAGACCCGACCCAGCTAGCGTTAGCTCCTACAATGAGCAGTTCTTC; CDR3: CASRPDPASVSSYNEQFF
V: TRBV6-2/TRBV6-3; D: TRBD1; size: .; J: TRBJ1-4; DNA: TGTGCCAGCAGTGACCGTGAGGCAGGGGGCGGCTTAGTGTTTTTT; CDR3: CASSDREAGGGLVFF
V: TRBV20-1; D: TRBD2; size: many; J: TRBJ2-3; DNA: TGCAGTGCTAGAGCCTCCCGGACTAGCGGGAGGGCCATCACAGATACGCAGTATTTT; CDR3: CSARASRTSGRAITDTQYF
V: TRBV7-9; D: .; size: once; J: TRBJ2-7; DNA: TGTGCCAGCAGCAGCCAGGATTTCTACGAGCAGTACTTC; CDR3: CASSSQDFYEQYF
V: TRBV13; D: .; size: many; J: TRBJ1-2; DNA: TGTGCCAGCACCACCCAGGGCTATGGCTACACCTTC; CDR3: CASTTQGYGYTF
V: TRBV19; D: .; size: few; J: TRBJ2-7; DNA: TGTGCCAGTAGTCGCTTGCTTTACTCCTACGAGCAGTACTTC; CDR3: CASSRLLYSYEQYF
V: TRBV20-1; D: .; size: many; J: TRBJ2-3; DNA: TGCAGTGCAAGGGAAACCCCTAGCACAGATACGCAGTATTTT; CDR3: CSARETPSTDTQYF
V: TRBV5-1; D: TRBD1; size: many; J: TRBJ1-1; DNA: TGCGCCAGCAGCCCCACGGGTCCAGGGACAGATAGTGAAGCTTTCTTT; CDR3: CASSPTGPGTDSEAFF
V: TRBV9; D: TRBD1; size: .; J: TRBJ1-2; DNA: TGTGCCAGCAGCGTAGAGTACCGGGGGGGGACAGGGTCCGGCTACACCTTC; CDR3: CASSVEYRGGTGSGYTF
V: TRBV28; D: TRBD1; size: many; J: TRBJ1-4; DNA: TGTGCCAGCAGTTCACCTTCCGGGACAGGGTCGAGTGAAAAACTGTTTTTT; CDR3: CASSSPSGTGSSEKLFF
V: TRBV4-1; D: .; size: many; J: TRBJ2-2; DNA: TGCGCCAGCAGCCAAGGATCTAGGTGGCGGGGACGCACCGGGGAGCTGTTTTTT; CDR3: CASSQGSRWRGRTGELFF
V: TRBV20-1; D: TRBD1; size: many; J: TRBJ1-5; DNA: TGCAGTGCCCAACAGGGGGCCCAGCCCCAGCATTTT; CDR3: CSAQQGAQPQHF
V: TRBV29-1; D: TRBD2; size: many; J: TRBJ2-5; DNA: TGCAGCGTTTTAGGACTAGCGGGACCAGAGACCCAGTACTTC; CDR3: CSVLGLAGPETQYF
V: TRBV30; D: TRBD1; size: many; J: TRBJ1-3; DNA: TGTGCCTGGAGTCAGGGGGACGGAAACACCATATATTTT; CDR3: CAWSQGDGNTIYF
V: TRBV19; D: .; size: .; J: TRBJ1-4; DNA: TGTGCCAGTAGTTCACAGACAACTAATGAAAAACTGTTTTTT; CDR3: CASSSQTTNEKLFF
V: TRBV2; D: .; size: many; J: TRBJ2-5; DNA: TGTGCCAGCAGTGGAACAGGGTCGGGCGAGACCCAGTACTTC; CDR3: CASSGTGSGETQYF